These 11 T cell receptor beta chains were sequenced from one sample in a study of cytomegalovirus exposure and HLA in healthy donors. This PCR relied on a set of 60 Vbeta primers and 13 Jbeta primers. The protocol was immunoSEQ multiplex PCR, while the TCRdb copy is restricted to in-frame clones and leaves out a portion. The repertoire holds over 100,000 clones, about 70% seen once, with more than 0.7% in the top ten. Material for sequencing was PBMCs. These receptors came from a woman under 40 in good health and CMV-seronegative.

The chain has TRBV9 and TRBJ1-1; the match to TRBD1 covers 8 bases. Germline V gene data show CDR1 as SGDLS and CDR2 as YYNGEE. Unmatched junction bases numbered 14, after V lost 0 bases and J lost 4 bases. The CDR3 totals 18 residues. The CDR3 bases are TGTGCCAGCAGCGTAGGCGACAGGGGATTAAGGGTACGCACTGAAGCTTTCTTT. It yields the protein CASSVGDRGLRVRTEAFF.

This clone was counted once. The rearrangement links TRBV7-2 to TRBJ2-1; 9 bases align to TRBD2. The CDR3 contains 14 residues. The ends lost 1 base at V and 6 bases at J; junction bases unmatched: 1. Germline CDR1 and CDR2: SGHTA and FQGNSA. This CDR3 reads CASSLVRGGNEQFF. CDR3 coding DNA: TGTGCCAGCAGCTTAGTGCGGGGGGGCAATGAGCAGTTCTTC. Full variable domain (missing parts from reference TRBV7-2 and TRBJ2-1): GAGVSQSPSNKVTEKGKDVELRCDPISGHTALYWYRQSLGQGLEFLIYFQGNSAPDKSGLPSDRFSAERTGGSVSTLTIQRTQQEDSAVYLCASSLVRGGNEQFFGPGTRLTVL.

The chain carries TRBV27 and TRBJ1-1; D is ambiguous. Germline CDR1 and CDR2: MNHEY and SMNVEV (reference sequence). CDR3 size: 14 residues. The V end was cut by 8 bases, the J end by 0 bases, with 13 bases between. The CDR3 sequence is CASSNSLLNTEAFF. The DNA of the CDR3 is TGTGCCAGCTCTAACAGCCTCTTGAACACTGAAGCTTTCTTT.

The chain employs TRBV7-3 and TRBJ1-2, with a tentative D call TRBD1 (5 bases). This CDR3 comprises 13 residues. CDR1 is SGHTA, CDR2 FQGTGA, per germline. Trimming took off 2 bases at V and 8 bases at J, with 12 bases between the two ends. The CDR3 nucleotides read TGTGCCAGCAGCTTACTCTCAGGGCGCGGCTACACCTTC. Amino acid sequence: CASSLLSGRGYTF.

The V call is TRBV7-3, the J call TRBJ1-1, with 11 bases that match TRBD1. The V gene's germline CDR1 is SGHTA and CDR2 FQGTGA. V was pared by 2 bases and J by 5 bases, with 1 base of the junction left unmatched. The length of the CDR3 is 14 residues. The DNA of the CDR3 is TGTGCCAGCAGCTTAGGGGACAGGGGGACTGAAGCTTTCTTT. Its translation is CASSLGDRGTEAFF. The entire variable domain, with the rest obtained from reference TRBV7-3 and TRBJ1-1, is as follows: GAGVSQTPSNKVTEKGKYVELRCDPISGHTALYWYRQSLGQGPEFLIYFQGTGAADDSGLPNDRFFAVRPEGSVSTLKIQRTERGDSAVYLCASSLGDRGTEAFFGQGTRLTVV.

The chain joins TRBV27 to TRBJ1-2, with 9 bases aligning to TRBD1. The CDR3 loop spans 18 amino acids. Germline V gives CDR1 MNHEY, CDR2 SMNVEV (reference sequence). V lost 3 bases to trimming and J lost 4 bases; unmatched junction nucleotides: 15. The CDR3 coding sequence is TGTGCCAGCAGTTTGCACCGGGACAGGGCAGTTGGTGCCTATGGCTACACCTTC. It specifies CASSLHRDRAVGAYGYTF.

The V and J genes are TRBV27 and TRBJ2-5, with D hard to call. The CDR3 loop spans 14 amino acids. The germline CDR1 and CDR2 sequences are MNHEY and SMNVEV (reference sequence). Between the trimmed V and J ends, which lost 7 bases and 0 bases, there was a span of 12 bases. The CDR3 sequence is CASKGWADQETQYF. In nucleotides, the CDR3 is TGTGCCAGCAAAGGTTGGGCAGACCAAGAGACCCAGTACTTC.

The CDR3 reads CAWGDRKAFF. CDR3 coding DNA: TGTGCCTGGGGGGACAGGAAAGCTTTCTTT. The chain employs TRBV30 and TRBJ1-1, with 8 bases that match TRBD1. The V gene end was trimmed by 5 bases and the J gene end by 9 bases; junction bases not matched to a gene: 2. The CDR3 runs 10 residues. Germline loops: CDR1 GTSNPN, CDR2 SVGIG (reference sequence). The full variable domain, its missing parts supplied by reference TRBV30 and TRBJ1-1, is SQTIHQWPATLVQPVGSPLSLECTVEGTSNPNLYWYRQAAGRGLQLLFYSVGIGQISSEVPQNLSASRPQDRQFILSSKKLLLSDSGFYLCAWGDRKAFFGQGTRLTVV.

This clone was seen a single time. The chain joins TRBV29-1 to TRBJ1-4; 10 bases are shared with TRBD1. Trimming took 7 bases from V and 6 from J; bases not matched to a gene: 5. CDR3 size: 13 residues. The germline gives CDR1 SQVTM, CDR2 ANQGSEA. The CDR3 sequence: CSARGTGDEKLFF. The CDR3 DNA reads TGCAGCGCGAGGGGGACAGGGGATGAAAAACTGTTTTTT. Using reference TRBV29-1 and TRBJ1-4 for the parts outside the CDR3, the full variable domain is SAVISQKPSRDICQRGTSLTIQCQVDSQVTMMFWYRQQPGQSLTLIATANQGSEATYESGFVIDKFPISRPNLTFSTLTVSNMSPEDSSIYLCSARGTGDEKLFFGSGTQLSVL.

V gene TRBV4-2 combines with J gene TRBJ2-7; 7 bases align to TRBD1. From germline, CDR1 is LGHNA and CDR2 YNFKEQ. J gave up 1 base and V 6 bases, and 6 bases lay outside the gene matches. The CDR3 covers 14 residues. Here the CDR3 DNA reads TGTGCCAGCAGGCGGACAGGTACTTCCTACGAGCAGTACTTC. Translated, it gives CASRRTGTSYEQYF.

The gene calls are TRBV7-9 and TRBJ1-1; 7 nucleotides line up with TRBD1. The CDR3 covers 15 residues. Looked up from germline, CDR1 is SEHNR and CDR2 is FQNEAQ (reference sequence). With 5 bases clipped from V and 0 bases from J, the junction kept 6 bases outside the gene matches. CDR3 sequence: CASSVGQPLNTEAFF. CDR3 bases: TGTGCCAGCAGCGTGGGACAGCCGTTGAACACTGAAGCTTTCTTT.